This T cell receptor (beta chain) was obtained from a study of blood T cell repertoires in COVID-19. As for the study in general: Sample material is recorded as cDNA or gDNA derived from T cells, B-cell-depleted T cells, or PBMCs.

Germline values: CDR1 MNHNS, CDR2 SASEGT. V was cut by 1 base and J by 4 bases, with 13 bases left in between. CDR3 length: 15 residues. Repertoires were generated with immunoSEQ multiplex PCR, while TCRdb's copy carries only in-frame clones and drops some. In the table there are about 180,000 clones, about 91% of which are singletons. The sequence came from a woman in her thirties with acute or convalescent COVID-19. The sequenced sample consisted of peripheral blood. This sequence joins TRBV6-1 and TRBJ1-1; D possibly corresponds to TRBD1 (6 bases). This CDR3 is CASSEGPWTVTEAFF. For the CDR3, the DNA is TGTGCCAGCAGTGAAGGCCCGTGGACAGTCACTGAAGCTTTCTTT.